Each of the 17 T cell receptor beta chains below was sequenced from the same sample in a study of sequential checkpoint blockade in melanoma. The treatment: randomized to nivolumab then ipilimumab (arm A) or the reverse (arm B). Profiled with immunoSEQ multiplex PCR; TCRdb holds only in-frame clones, not every one. Here the sample spans 5,600 or so clones, around half being singletons. The source material was CD8+ T cells sorted from blood (inferred from file names), sampled from a patient given nivolumab and ipilimumab in sequence. The receptors come from a human donor with melanoma.

The chain is built from TRBV7-9 and TRBJ2-5; TRBD1 agrees at 8 bases. TRBJ2-7 explains the end of the DNA better; the J call may be wrong. The CDR3 consists of 16 residues. Germline-derived CDR1 and CDR2 are SEHNR and FQNEAQ (reference sequence). Written as DNA, the CDR3 is TGTGCCAGCAGCTCCCCCGGGACAGGAGCCACCTACGAGCAGTACTTC. Translation gives CASSSPGTGATYEQYF.

The gene calls are TRBV11-2 and TRBJ1-2; a weak D match, TRBD1 (5 bases). From germline, CDR1 is SGHAT and CDR2 FQNNGV. This CDR3 spans 14 amino acids. Trimming took off 5 bases at V and 11 bases at J, with 21 bases between the two ends. The CDR3 region is CASSLGQLSSLYTF. The CDR3 DNA follows: TGTGCCAGCAGCCTGGGGCAGTTATCCTCCCTGTACACCTTC.

The chain joins TRBV6-4 to TRBJ2-3, with TRBD2 matching 7 bases. The CDR3 extends over 14 amino acids. The V gene end was trimmed by 5 bases and the J gene end by 8 bases; junction bases not matched to a gene: 10. Germline V gives CDR1 MRHNA, CDR2 SNTAGT. CDR3 in amino acids: CASSPEAGGGTQYF. The CDR3 DNA reads TGTGCCAGCAGTCCAGAAGCGGGCGGGGGTACGCAGTATTTT.

By share of the sample, this clone is medium-sized. V is TRBV28 and J is TRBJ2-1; 10 bases map to TRBD2. The CDR3 is 15 residues long. Per the germline V gene, CDR1 is MDHEN and CDR2 is SYDVKM. J lost 8 bases, V lost 2 bases, and 6 bases had no gene match. The CDR3 sequence is CASSLEWLAGDEQFF. In nucleotides, the CDR3 is TGTGCCAGCAGTTTAGAATGGCTAGCGGGAGATGAGCAGTTCTTC.

This clone ranks as large. The chain recombines TRBV6-4 with TRBJ2-7; 10 nucleotides agree with TRBD2. Germline CDR1 and CDR2: MRHNA and SNTAGT. CDR3 length equals 15 residues. V dropped 6 bases and J dropped 5; count of bases not matched to a gene: 10. The CDR3 reads CASSPAAGGPDEQYF. DNA of the CDR3: TGTGCCAGCAGCCCCGCAGCGGGGGGGCCAGACGAGCAGTACTTC.

The CDR3 loop is CSVEGRGDSGTGELFF. The CDR3 DNA follows: TGCAGCGTTGAAGGGCGGGGTGACAGTGGCACCGGGGAGCTGTTTTTT. The rearrangement uses TRBV29-1 and TRBJ2-2; tentatively, D is TRBD2 (6 bases). CDR3 size: 16 residues. Trimming left V 1 base short and J 4 bases short, with 16 bases between. CDR1 and CDR2 (germline): SQVTM, ANQGSEA.

The rearrangement uses TRBV6-4 and TRBJ2-3, with TRBD2 matching over 8 bases. V lost 2 bases to trimming and J lost 4 bases; unmatched junction nucleotides: 8. Germline V gives CDR1 MRHNA, CDR2 SNTAGT. This CDR3 spans 16 amino acids. The CDR3 nucleotides are TGTGCCAGCAGTGACCTTCCGGGAGGGCCGGCAGATACGCAGTATTTT. Translating it yields CASSDLPGGPADTQYF.

The chain uses TRBV28 and TRBJ2-5; 11 bases match TRBD2. CDR3 length equals 15 residues. Germline trimming cut 4 bases from V and 5 bases from J; bases unmatched to any gene: 6. Germline CDR1 MDHEN, CDR2 SYDVKM. The CDR3 coding sequence is TGTGCCAGCAGTTCTAGCGGGGGGTCCAAGGAGACCCAGTACTTC. This encodes CASSSSGGSKETQYF.

This chain joins TRBV7-9 and TRBJ1-1, with 8 nucleotides matching TRBD1. Per the germline V gene, CDR1 is SEHNR and CDR2 is FQNEAQ (reference sequence). The CDR3 extends over 13 amino acids. Trimming cost V 8 bases and J 6 bases; bases outside gene matches: 8. The CDR3 sequence is CASSAQGAAEAFF. CDR3 nucleotide sequence: TGTGCCAGCTCAGCTCAGGGGGCGGCTGAAGCTTTCTTT.

V gene TRBV7-8 combines with J gene TRBJ1-5; TRBD1 agrees at 10 bases. Unmatched junction bases numbered 9, after V lost 0 bases and J lost 4 bases. The CDR3 runs 18 residues. Germline V gene sequence: CDR1 SGHVS, CDR2 FQNEAQ. The CDR3 loop is CASSLAGGGTGVNQPQHF. Here the CDR3 DNA reads TGTGCCAGCAGCTTAGCCGGTGGGGGGACAGGGGTAAATCAGCCCCAGCATTTT.

The V call is TRBV6-4, the J call TRBJ2-7; TRBD1 matches 9 bases. In germline, CDR1 is MRHNA, CDR2 SNTAGT. This CDR3 has 15 residues. V trimming: 10 bases; J trimming: 2 bases; junction bases outside the gene matches: 12. The CDR3, as DNA: TGTGCCACTCTGAGGCGGGGACAGGGCCCCTACGAGCAGTACTTC. It encodes CATLRRGQGPYEQYF.

The J gene is TRBJ2-7, the V gene TRBV5-5; possible D gene TRBD1, 6 bases. The CDR3 runs to 14 residues. The germline V gene has CDR1 SGHKS and CDR2 YYEKEE (reference sequence). V gave up 5 bases and J gave up 3 bases, with 15 bases separating them. The CDR3 coding sequence is TGTGCCAGCAGTTTTCCGGGACAAAACTACGAGCAGTACTTC. This gives the protein CASSFPGQNYEQYF.

The chain couples TRBV7-9 to TRBJ1-1, with 7 bases that match TRBD1. The germline CDR1 and CDR2 sequences are SEHNR and FQNEAQ (reference sequence). V lost 6 bases, J lost 5 bases, and 9 bases stayed unmatched. The CDR3 contains 14 residues. CDR3 nucleotide sequence: TGTGCCAGCAGGTACAGGGGTGGGGGGACTGAAGCTTTCTTT. Translation: CASRYRGGGTEAFF. The complete variable domain, with remaining parts taken from reference TRBV7-9 and TRBJ1-1, reads DTGVSQNPRHKITKRGQNVTFRCDPISEHNRLYWYRQTLGQGPEFLTYFQNEAQLEKSRLLSDRFSAERPKGSFSTLEIQRTEQGDSAMYLCASRYRGGGTEAFFGQGTRLTVV.

The genes are TRBV19 and TRBJ2-1, with 10 bases that match TRBD2. Germline CDR1 and CDR2: LNHDA and SQIVND (reference sequence). The CDR3 consists of 15 residues. V trimming: 1 base; J trimming: 8 bases; junction bases outside the gene matches: 5. CDR3 region: CASSIVSSGRDEQFF. CDR3 bases: TGTGCCAGTAGTATAGTGTCTAGCGGGAGAGATGAGCAGTTCTTC.

The V and J genes are TRBV2 and TRBJ1-2; D remains ambiguous. The CDR3 is made up of 12 amino acids. V was pared by 9 bases and J by 2 bases, with 10 bases between. Germline-derived CDR1 and CDR2 are SNHLY and FYNNEI. The CDR3: CARGGGNYGYTF. The DNA for the CDR3 is TGTGCCAGAGGAGGAGGAAACTATGGCTACACCTTC.

V gene TRBV9 combines with J gene TRBJ2-7; TRBD2 is a possible D gene (6 bases). This CDR3 comprises 15 residues. V was shortened by 1 base and J by 3 bases, with 14 bases between the two germline ends. Germline V gene lookup returns CDR1 SGDLS and CDR2 YYNGEE. DNA for the CDR3: TGTGCCAGCAGCGTAAACAGTGGCGGGAACTACGAGCAGTACTTC. The encoded protein is CASSVNSGGNYEQYF.

The chain links TRBV9 to TRBJ1-6; TRBD1 might be the D (6 bases). CDR1 and CDR2 from the germline V gene are SGDLS and YYNGEE. The germline V and J ends were trimmed by 1 base and 7 bases, with 18 bases remaining between them. The CDR3 is made up of 17 amino acids. The CDR3 sequence: CASSVTAHRETNSPLHF. The CDR3 nucleotides read TGTGCCAGCAGCGTAACCGCGCACAGGGAAACGAATTCACCCCTCCACTTT. Variable domain in full (rest from reference TRBV9 and TRBJ1-6): DSGVTQTPKHLITATGQRVTLRCSPRSGDLSVYWYQQSLDQGLQFLIQYYNGEERAKGNILERFSAQQFPDLHSELNLSSLELGDSALYFCASSVTAHRETNSPLHFGNGTRLTVT.